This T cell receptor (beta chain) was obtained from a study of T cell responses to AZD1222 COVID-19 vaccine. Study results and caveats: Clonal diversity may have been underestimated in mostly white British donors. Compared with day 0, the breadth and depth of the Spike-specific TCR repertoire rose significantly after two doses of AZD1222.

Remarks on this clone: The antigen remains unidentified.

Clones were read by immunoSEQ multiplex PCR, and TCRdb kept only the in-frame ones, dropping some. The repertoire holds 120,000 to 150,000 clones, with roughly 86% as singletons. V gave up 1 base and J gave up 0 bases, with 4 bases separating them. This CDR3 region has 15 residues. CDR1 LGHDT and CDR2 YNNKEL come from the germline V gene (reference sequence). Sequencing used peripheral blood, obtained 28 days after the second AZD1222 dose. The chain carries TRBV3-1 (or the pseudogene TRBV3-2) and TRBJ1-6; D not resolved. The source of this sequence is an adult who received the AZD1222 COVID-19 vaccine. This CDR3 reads CASSQGSSYNSPLHF. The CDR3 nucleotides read TGTGCCAGCAGCCAAGGGAGCTCCTATAATTCACCCCTCCACTTT.